This T cell receptor (beta chain) was captured by sequencing in a study of T cells after yellow fever vaccination. The TCR cDNA carried a universal primer site and UMIs from 5'RACE template switching. TCRdb recomputed calls from the 5' RACE reads with MiXCR, one row per CDR3 protein. This sample has 500,000 to 650,000 distinct CDR3 sequences; around 12% occur once, and the top ten carry 15%. There are 14 residues in the CDR3. CDR1 is SGHVS and CDR2 is FQNEAQ in the germline V gene. V was pared by 5 bases and J by 5 bases, with 15 bases between. The origin of this receptor is a young man who received the YFV17D yellow fever vaccine. J is TRBJ1-1 and V is TRBV7-8; D possibly corresponds to TRBD1 (5 bases). Sample: PBMCs, taken on the day of the yellow fever booster vaccination. CDR3 protein: CASSHPRGDTEAFF. The CDR3 bases are TGTGCCAGCAGCCACCCCCGGGGGGATACTGAAGCTTTCTTT. Variable domain in full (rest from reference TRBV7-8 and TRBJ1-1): GAGVSQSPRYKVAKRGQDVALRCDPISGHVSLFWYQQALGQGPEFLTYFQNEAQLDKSGLPSDRFFAERPEGSVSTLKIQRTQQEDSAVYLCASSHPRGDTEAFFGQGTRLTVV.